Listed below are T cell receptor beta chains from one sample, sequenced in a study of blood T cell repertoires in COVID-19. Generated by immunoSEQ multiplex PCR, the TCRdb table keeps only in-frame clones and is missing some. The sample holds 88,000 or so clones, 70% to 80% seen once. Specimen: peripheral blood. The receptor set was obtained from a human donor in a cohort sampled during active COVID-19. Each CDR3 is given with its conserved first and last residue. A D gene is named only where the DNA matches it firmly. A clone size is listed for some rows: how often the clone was seen (once, few, many), or a class if it is expanded.

clone size: .
V gene: TRBV6-5
J gene: TRBJ1-2
D gene: TRBD1
CDR3 protein: CASRTQGSYGYTF
CDR3 DNA: TGTGCCAGCAGGACACAGGGGTCCTATGGCTACACCTTC

clone size: .
V gene: TRBV30
J gene: TRBJ1-1
D gene: .
CDR3 protein: CAWARTLEAFF
CDR3 DNA: TGTGCCTGGGCCAGGACTCTTGAAGCTTTCTTT

clone size: .
V gene: TRBV6-4
J gene: TRBJ2-3
D gene: .
CDR3 protein: CASSANRADTQYF
CDR3 DNA: TGTGCCAGCAGTGCCAACAGGGCAGATACGCAGTATTTT

clone size: .
V gene: TRBV3-1/TRBV3-2
J gene: TRBJ2-7
D gene: .
CDR3 protein: CASSQAAQAGQYF
CDR3 DNA: TGTGCCAGCAGCCAAGCGGCACAGGCAGGGCAGTACTTC

clone size: .
V gene: TRBV24-1
J gene: TRBJ2-1
D gene: TRBD2
CDR3 protein: CATSDHSSGGAYGQFF
CDR3 DNA: TGTGCCACCAGTGACCATTCTAGCGGGGGGGCCTATGGGCAGTTCTTC

clone size: .
V gene: TRBV24-1
J gene: TRBJ2-6
D gene: TRBD2
CDR3 protein: CATSDSTSGSAGANVLTF
CDR3 DNA: TGTGCCACCAGTGATTCGACTAGCGGGAGTGCTGGGGCCAACGTCCTGACTTTC

clone size: .
V gene: TRBV18
J gene: TRBJ1-1
D gene: TRBD1
CDR3 protein: CAGTGNMNTEAFF
CDR3 DNA: TGTGCCGGGACAGGGAACATGAACACTGAAGCTTTCTTT

clone size: .
V gene: TRBV7-6
J gene: TRBJ1-3
D gene: .
CDR3 protein: CASSLDRFSGNTIYF
CDR3 DNA: TGTGCCAGCAGCTTAGACAGGTTCTCTGGAAACACCATATATTTT

clone size: .
V gene: TRBV18
J gene: TRBJ1-1
D gene: .
CDR3 protein: CASSGRGAGTEAFF
CDR3 DNA: TGTGCCAGCTCAGGCAGGGGCGCTGGCACTGAAGCTTTCTTT

clone size: .
V gene: TRBV30
J gene: TRBJ2-2
D gene: .
CDR3 protein: CAWSGEDWGELFF
CDR3 DNA: TGTGCCTGGAGTGGAGAGGATTGGGGGGAGCTGTTTTTT

clone size: few
V gene: TRBV3-1/TRBV3-2
J gene: TRBJ2-7
D gene: .
CDR3 protein: CASSQEVLSYEQYF
CDR3 DNA: TGTGCCAGCAGCCAAGAGGTACTAAGCTACGAGCAGTACTTC

clone size: .
V gene: TRBV6-5
J gene: TRBJ2-1
D gene: .
CDR3 protein: CASSSQLNEQFF
CDR3 DNA: TGTGCCAGCAGTTCGCAACTGAATGAGCAGTTCTTC

clone size: .
V gene: TRBV9
J gene: TRBJ2-3
D gene: TRBD2
CDR3 protein: CASSPRGGSVTDTQYF
CDR3 DNA: TGTGCCAGCAGCCCCCGGGGGGGGTCTGTCACAGATACGCAGTATTTT

clone size: .
V gene: TRBV10-3
J gene: TRBJ2-3
D gene: TRBD2
CDR3 protein: CAIRSGSDTQYF
CDR3 DNA: TGTGCCATACGTAGCGGGAGCGATACGCAGTATTTT

clone size: .
V gene: TRBV5-1
J gene: TRBJ1-1
D gene: .
CDR3 protein: CASRTLNTEAFF
CDR3 DNA: TGCGCCAGCAGAACTCTGAACACTGAAGCTTTCTTT

clone size: once
V gene: TRBV28
J gene: TRBJ1-6
D gene: .
CDR3 protein: CASSSGVGGGVGSPLHF
CDR3 DNA: TGTGCCAGCAGTTCGGGTGTGGGGGGAGGGGTCGGTTCACCCCTCCACTTT